This T cell receptor (beta chain) is drawn from a study of T cell responses to AZD1222 COVID-19 vaccine. Whole-study results and caveats: Sampling captured repertoires only after the peak T cell response. Following two doses of AZD1222, Spike-specific TCR breadth and depth rose.

The CDR3 extends over 15 amino acids. V trimming: 5 bases; J trimming: 4 bases; junction bases outside the gene matches: 4. Germline loops: CDR1 MDHEN, CDR2 SYDVKM. Profiling relied on immunoSEQ multiplex PCR, and the TCRdb table lists in-frame clones only, not all of them. In the table there are under 200,000 clones, around nine tenths of which are singletons. This clone was counted between two and nine times. Antigen specificity is unknown. The sequence came from an adult who received the MenACWY meningococcal vaccine as a control. The input for sequencing was peripheral blood, taken 28 days after the second dose of the MenACWY control vaccine. The V call is TRBV28, the J call TRBJ2-7, with 14 bases fitting TRBD2. CDR3 bases: TGTGCCAGCAGTCCCGGGACTAGCGGGAGATACGAGCAGTACTTC. Its translation: CASSPGTSGRYEQYF.